This T cell receptor (beta chain) originates from a study of blood T cell repertoires in COVID-19. Study-wide background: The United States, Italy and Spain provided the acute and convalescent COVID-19 samples. T cells, B-cell-depleted T cells, or PBMCs supplied cDNA or gDNA.

The length of the CDR3 is 16 residues. CDR1 is LNHDA, CDR2 SQIVND, per germline (reference sequence). V lost 4 bases, J lost 0 bases, and 12 bases lay in between. In the authors' methods: Nucleated cell number was recorded as an estimate derived from reference gene primer amplification. Clones were read by immunoSEQ multiplex PCR, and TCRdb kept only the in-frame ones, dropping some. Clone size and V and J calls were adopted from that table, with D and trimming inferred from the DNA. This table has about 50,000 clones, roughly four fifths appearing once. V usage is TRBV19 and J usage is TRBJ1-4; no definite D call. The sequence was obtained from a woman aged 55-75 years with acute or convalescent COVID-19. The source material was peripheral blood. CDR3 in DNA: TGTGCCAGTAGTAGCCACCTTCGAGCAACTAATGAAAAACTGTTTTTT. Amino acid sequence: CASSSHLRATNEKLFF. Combining the CDR3 with reference TRBV19 and TRBJ1-4 gives the whole variable domain DGGITQSPKYLFRKEGQNVTLSCEQNLNHDAMYWYRQDPGQGLRLIYYSQIVNDFQKGDIAEGYSVSREKKESFPLTVTSAQKNPTAFYLCASSSHLRATNEKLFFGSGTQLSVL.